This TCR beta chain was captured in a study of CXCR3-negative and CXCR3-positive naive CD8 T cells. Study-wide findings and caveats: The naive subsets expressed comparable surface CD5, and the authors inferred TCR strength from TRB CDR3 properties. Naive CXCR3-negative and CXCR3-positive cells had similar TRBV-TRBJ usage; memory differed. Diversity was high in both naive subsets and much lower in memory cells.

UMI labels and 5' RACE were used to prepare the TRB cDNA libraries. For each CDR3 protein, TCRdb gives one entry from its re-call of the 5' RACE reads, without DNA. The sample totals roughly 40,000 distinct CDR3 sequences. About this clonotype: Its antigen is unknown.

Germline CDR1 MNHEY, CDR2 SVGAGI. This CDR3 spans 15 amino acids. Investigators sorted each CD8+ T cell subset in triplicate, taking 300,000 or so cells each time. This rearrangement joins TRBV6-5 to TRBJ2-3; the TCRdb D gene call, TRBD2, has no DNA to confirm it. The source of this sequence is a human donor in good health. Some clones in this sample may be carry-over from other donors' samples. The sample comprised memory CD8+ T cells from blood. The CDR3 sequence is CASRASGGAGDTQYF.